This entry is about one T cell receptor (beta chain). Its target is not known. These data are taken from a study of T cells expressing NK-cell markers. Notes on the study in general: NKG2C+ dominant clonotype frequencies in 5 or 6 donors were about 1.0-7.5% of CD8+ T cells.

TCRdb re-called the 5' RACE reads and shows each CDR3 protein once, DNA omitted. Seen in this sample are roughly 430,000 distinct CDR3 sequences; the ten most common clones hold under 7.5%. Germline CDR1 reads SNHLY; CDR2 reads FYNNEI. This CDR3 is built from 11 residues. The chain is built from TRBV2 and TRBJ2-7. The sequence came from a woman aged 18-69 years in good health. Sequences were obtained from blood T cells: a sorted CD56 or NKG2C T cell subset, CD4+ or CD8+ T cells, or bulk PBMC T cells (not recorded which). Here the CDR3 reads CASSEAYEQYF. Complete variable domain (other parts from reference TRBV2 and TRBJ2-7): EPEVTQTPSHQVTQMGQEVILRCVPISNHLYFYWYRQILGQKVEFLVSFYNNEISEKSEIFDDQFSVERPDGSNFTLKIRSTKLEDSAMYFCASSEAYEQYFGPGTRLTVT.